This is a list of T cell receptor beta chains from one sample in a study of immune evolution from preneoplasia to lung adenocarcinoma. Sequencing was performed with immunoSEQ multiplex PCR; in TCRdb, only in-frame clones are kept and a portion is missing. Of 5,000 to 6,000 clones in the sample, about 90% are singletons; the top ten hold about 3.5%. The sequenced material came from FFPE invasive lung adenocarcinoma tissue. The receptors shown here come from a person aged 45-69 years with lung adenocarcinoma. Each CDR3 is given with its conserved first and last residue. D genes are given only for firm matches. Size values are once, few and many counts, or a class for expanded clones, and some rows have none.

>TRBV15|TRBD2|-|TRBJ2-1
CATSRVGTSDNEQFF
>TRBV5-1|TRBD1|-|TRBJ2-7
CASSLAGQGAYEQYF
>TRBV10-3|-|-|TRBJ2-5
CAISERDDQETQYF
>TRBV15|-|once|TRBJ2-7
CATSAPGASSYEQYF
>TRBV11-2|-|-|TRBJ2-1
CASSLSRQGNEQFF
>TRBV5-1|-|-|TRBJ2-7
CASSSGPVSYEQYF
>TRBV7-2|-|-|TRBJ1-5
CASSLSSAGNQPQHF
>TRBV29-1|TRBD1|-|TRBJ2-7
CSVRPGTVLNEQYF
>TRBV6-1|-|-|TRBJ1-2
CASSEEVWGYTF
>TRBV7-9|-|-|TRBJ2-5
CASSLAAGEETQYF
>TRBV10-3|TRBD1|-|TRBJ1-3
CAIGDSSGNTIYF
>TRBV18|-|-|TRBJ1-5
CASSQGNSNQPQHF
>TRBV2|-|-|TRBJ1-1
CASSGQLNTEAFF
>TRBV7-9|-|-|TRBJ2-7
CASSMRGGYEQYF
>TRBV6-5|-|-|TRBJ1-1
CASNRGVNTEAFF
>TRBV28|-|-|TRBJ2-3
CASSSLMSTDTQYF
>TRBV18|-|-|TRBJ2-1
CASSPAGVNYNEQFF
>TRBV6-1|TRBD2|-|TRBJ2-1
CASSPKSGGLLEQFF
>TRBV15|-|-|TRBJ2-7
CATSREQGWEQYF
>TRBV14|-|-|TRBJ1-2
CASSQVRGGYGYTF
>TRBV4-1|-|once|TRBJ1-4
CASSQEGAGSSEKLFF
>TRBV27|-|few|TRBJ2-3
CAVIGVDTQYF
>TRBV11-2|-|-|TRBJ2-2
CASSRTLANTGELFF
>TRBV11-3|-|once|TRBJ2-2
CASSLLRDTGELFF
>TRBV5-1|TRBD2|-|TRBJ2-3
CASKGTSGITDTQYF
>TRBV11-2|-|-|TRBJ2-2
CASSRAVRVGGELFF
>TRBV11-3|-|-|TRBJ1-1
CASLHGKNTEAFF
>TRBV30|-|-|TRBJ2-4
CAWSTTEGIQYF
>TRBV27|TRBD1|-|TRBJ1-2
CASRTGQGGIGYTF
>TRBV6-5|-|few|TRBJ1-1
CASSYLNTAEAFF
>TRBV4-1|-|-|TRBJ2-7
CASSQVGGGYEQYF
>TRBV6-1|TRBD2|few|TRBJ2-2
CASWLAGHTGELFF
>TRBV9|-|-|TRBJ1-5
CASSNWGDQPQHF
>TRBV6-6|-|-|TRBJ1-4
CASSADWREKLFF
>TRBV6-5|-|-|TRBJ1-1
CASSYSGTKMNTEAFF
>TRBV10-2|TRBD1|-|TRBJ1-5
CASSVQGAPDQPQHF
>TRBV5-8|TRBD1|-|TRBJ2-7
CASSWTGYEQYF
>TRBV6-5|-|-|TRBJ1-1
CASRTPSGEAFF
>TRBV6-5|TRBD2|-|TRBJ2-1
CASSRTSGANEQFF
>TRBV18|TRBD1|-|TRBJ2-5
CASSLGATGETQYF
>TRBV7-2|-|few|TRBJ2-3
CASSLGDGTTDTQYF
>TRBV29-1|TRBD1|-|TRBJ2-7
CSVETGSGEQYF
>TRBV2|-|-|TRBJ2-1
CASRVSTNSEQFF
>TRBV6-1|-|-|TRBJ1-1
CASIIDIGSFEAFF
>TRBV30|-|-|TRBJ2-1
CAWSTIIEQFF
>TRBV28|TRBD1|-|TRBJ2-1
CASRQGQGGNEQFF
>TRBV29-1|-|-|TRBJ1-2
CSVERSGYSYGYTF
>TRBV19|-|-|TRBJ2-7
CASKGYGRGDDEQYF
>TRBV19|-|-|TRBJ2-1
CASSIFPNNEQFF
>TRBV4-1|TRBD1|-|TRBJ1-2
CASSQRTGALANYGYTF
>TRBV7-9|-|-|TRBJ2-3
CASSFTDTQYF
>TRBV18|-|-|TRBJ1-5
CASSPAAEYSNQPQHF
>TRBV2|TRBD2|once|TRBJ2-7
CASSDTSGAYEQYF
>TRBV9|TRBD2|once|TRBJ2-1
CASSDASGSFNEQFF
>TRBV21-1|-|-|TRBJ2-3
CASSNYQREVKGTDTQYF
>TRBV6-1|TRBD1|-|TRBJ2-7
CASSESGQGYEQYF
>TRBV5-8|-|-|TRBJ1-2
CASSFLHSAIIANYGYTF
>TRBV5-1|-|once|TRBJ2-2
CASSPIYWGSLTGELFF
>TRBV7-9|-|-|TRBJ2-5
CASSPGSRETQYF
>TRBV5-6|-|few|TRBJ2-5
CASSLVRGVETQYF